The rows below give T cell receptor beta chains drawn from one sample of a study of blood T cell repertoires in COVID-19. Data came from immunoSEQ multiplex PCR; TCRdb stores just in-frame clones and leaves some out. The table lists roughly 190,000 clones, 80% to 90% of them singletons. The sequenced material came from peripheral blood. These receptors originate from a human donor in a cohort sampled during active COVID-19. CDR3s include the opening cysteine and the closing phenylalanine or tryptophan. The D gene is left open where the match is weak. The size field is filled for only some rows; it gives once, few, many or a size class.

D	size	J	V	CDR3	DNA
NA	NA	TRBJ1-1	TRBV12-3/TRBV12-4	CAVQIQQGTEAFF	TGTGCCGTTCAGATCCAACAGGGCACTGAAGCTTTCTTT
NA	once	TRBJ2-1	TRBV5-1	CATHNYNEQFF	TGCGCCACCCACAATTACAATGAGCAGTTCTTC
TRBD2	NA	TRBJ2-5	TRBV19	CASSIVGTSGKETQYF	TGTGCCAGTAGTATAGTTGGGACTAGCGGAAAAGAGACCCAGTACTTC
NA	NA	TRBJ1-2	TRBV6-6	CASSYILSGSQVGYTF	TGTGCCAGCAGTTACATCCTGTCAGGGTCCCAGGTTGGCTACACCTTC
NA	NA	TRBJ2-7	TRBV30	CAWNPPGWTSYEQYF	TGTGCCTGGAACCCCCCAGGGTGGACATCCTACGAGCAGTACTTC
NA	NA	TRBJ2-7	TRBV5-1	CASSPDAGWDEQYF	TGCGCCAGCAGCCCGGACGCGGGCTGGGACGAGCAGTACTTC
NA	NA	TRBJ1-1	TRBV6-5	CASSIFRVGNTEAFF	TGTGCCAGCAGTATATTCAGGGTGGGGAACACTGAAGCTTTCTTT
NA	NA	TRBJ1-2	TRBV3-1/TRBV3-2	CASSSHVGTSYGYTF	TGTGCCAGCAGCTCCCATGTGGGGACATCGTATGGCTACACCTTC
NA	NA	TRBJ2-1	TRBV11-3	CASSHGQSYNEQFF	TGTGCCAGCAGCCATGGACAGAGTTACAATGAGCAGTTCTTC
TRBD2	NA	TRBJ2-2	TRBV7-6	CASSFGGRSNTGELFF	TGTGCCAGCAGCTTTGGCGGGAGGTCGAACACCGGGGAGCTGTTTTTT
TRBD1	NA	TRBJ2-1	TRBV27	CASSLSGTGEFF	TGTGCCAGCAGTTTATCCGGGACAGGGGAGTTCTTC
TRBD2	NA	TRBJ2-5	TRBV11-3	CASSLLAGGVETQYF	TGTGCCAGCAGCTTACTGGCGGGGGGTGTGGAGACCCAGTACTTC
NA	NA	TRBJ1-1	TRBV5-6	CASSPTGNTEAFF	TGTGCCAGCAGCCCCACGGGGAACACTGAAGCTTTCTTT
NA	NA	TRBJ1-2	TRBV5-4	CASSAADRPGYGYTF	TGTGCCAGCAGCGCAGCCGACAGACCGGGCTATGGCTACACCTTC
NA	NA	TRBJ2-5	TRBV2	CASSGVETQYF	TGTGCCAGCAGTGGCGTTGAGACCCAGTACTTC
NA	NA	TRBJ1-2	TRBV6-6	CASSSLTGAYYGYTF	TGTGCCAGCAGTTCCCTCACCGGAGCCTACTATGGCTACACCTTC
TRBD1	few	TRBJ1-2	TRBV6-6	CASSPRTGGNGYTF	TGTGCCAGCAGTCCCCGGACAGGGGGAAATGGCTACACCTTC